This T cell receptor (beta chain) derives from a study of neurological immune-mediated disorders. Study-level points and caveats: Across subjects, expanded clones had no CDR3 amino acid sequences in common, pointing to private repertoires in all groups. Multiple sclerosis, the disease with the least TCR clonal expansion, fell below healthy controls, whereas HTLV-1-associated myelopathy showed the most.

Synthesis of cDNA was carried out by template-switch 5'RACE. The reaction used 10-nucleotide random UMIs. TCRdb reprocessed the 5' RACE reads with MiXCR, giving one entry per CDR3 protein. The table has 70,000 to 75,000 distinct CDR3 sequences, roughly 13% seen once. This clonotype showed up many times. Its specificity is unknown. Time point denoted: longitudinal time-point 1 (baseline). Unsorted libraries were derived from 2 million PBMCs stored at -80 C. The V and J ends lost 6 bases and 6 bases, in that order; junction bases with no gene match: 9. Germline loops: CDR1 SEHNR, CDR2 FQNEAQ (reference sequence). CDR3 length equals 15 residues.

The material sequenced was PBMCs. This sequence originates from a female donor with HTLV-1-associated myelopathy (HAM/TSP). The chain carries TRBV7-9 and TRBJ2-3; 10 nucleotides match TRBD2. In DNA form, the CDR3 reads TGTGCCAGCAGGCCCCCAGCGGGGGGGCAGGATACGCAGTATTTT. Protein sequence: CASRPPAGGQDTQYF.